These 24 T cell receptor beta chains came from one sample sequenced in a study of blood T cell repertoires in COVID-19. The data were produced by immunoSEQ multiplex PCR, yet TCRdb's version contains in-frame clones alone and is incomplete. This table holds about 120,000 clones, around 86% found once. Input material: peripheral blood. Receptor source: a man between 65 and 85 years old with acute or convalescent COVID-19.

The chain couples TRBV3-1 (or the pseudogene TRBV3-2) to TRBJ2-1; 14 bases match TRBD2. The CDR3 extends over 14 amino acids. Germline V gene sequence: CDR1 LGHDT, CDR2 YNNKEL (reference sequence). Unmatched junction bases numbered 5, after V lost 1 base and J lost 15 bases. CDR3 protein: CASSQGGLAGVLFF. In nucleotides, the CDR3 is TGTGCCAGCAGCCAAGGGGGACTAGCGGGAGTTCTGTTCTTC.

J is TRBJ1-1 and V is TRBV29-1, with D possibly being TRBD1 (5 bases). V was pared by 5 bases and J by 10 bases, with 17 bases between. The germline gives CDR1 SQVTM, CDR2 ANQGSEA. The CDR3 extends over 12 amino acids. The CDR3 is CSVLGGGEGAFF. Written as DNA, the CDR3 is TGCAGCGTTCTCGGGGGTGGAGAGGGAGCTTTCTTT.

CDR3 loop: CATSSNRDNEQFF. The CDR3 region has the DNA TGTGCCACCAGCAGCAACAGGGACAATGAGCAGTTCTTC. This chain uses TRBV15 with TRBJ2-1; a weak D match, TRBD1 (6 bases). This CDR3 contains 13 residues. V was trimmed by 3 bases and J by 5 bases, leaving 8 bases between them. Germline values: CDR1 LNHNV, CDR2 YYDKDF (reference sequence).

The chain links TRBV6-1 to TRBJ2-1; 8 bases line up with TRBD1. The CDR3 has 15 residues. CDR1 is MNHNS, CDR2 SASEGT, per germline. V shed 5 bases and J 5 bases; nucleotides not matched to a gene: 8. This CDR3 reads CASSTQGATHNEQFF. CDR3 DNA sequence: TGTGCCAGCAGTACGCAGGGGGCAACTCACAATGAGCAGTTCTTC.

The chain uses TRBV29-1 and TRBJ1-1, with 7 bases fitting TRBD1. The CDR3 is 12 residues long. Germline values: CDR1 SQVTM, CDR2 ANQGSEA. The V and J ends lost 8 bases and 1 base, in that order; junction bases with no gene match: 4. CDR3 nucleotides: TGCAGCTTATCAGGGGGGAACACTGAAGCTTTCTTT. Amino acid sequence: CSLSGGNTEAFF.

This clone was recorded a few times. The J gene is TRBJ2-2, the V gene TRBV6-1, with 8 bases matching TRBD2. Germline loops: CDR1 MNHNS, CDR2 SASEGT. V shed 0 bases and J 6 bases; nucleotides not matched to a gene: 6. The CDR3 totals 16 residues. The CDR3 DNA is TGTGCCAGCAGTGAAGCGTCTAGGCGGGGGGCCGGGGAGCTGTTTTTT. Translation: CASSEASRRGAGELFF.

J is TRBJ2-1 and V is TRBV28; TRBD2 matches at 10 bases. This CDR3 spans 14 amino acids. The germline V gene encodes CDR1 MDHEN and CDR2 SYDVKM. V was pared by 7 bases and J by 3 bases, with 3 bases of the junction left unmatched. The chain's CDR3 is CASMERGGYNEQFF. CDR3 bases: TGTGCCAGCATGGAGCGGGGGGGCTACAATGAGCAGTTCTTC. The complete variable domain, with remaining parts taken from reference TRBV28 and TRBJ2-1, reads DVKVTQSSRYLVKRTGEKVFLECVQDMDHENMFWYRQDPGLGLRLIYFSYDVKMKEKGDIPEGYSVSREKKERFSLILESASTNQTSMYLCASMERGGYNEQFFGPGTRLTVL.

V usage is TRBV12-3 or TRBV12-4 and J usage is TRBJ1-5; tentative D call: TRBD1 (5 bases). The length of the CDR3 is 13 residues. Trimming left V 5 bases short and J 0 bases short, with 5 bases between. The CDR3, as DNA: TGTGCCAGCAGTGACAGTAGCAATCAGCCCCAGCATTTT. This encodes CASSDSSNQPQHF.

This clone was counted only a few times. The chain has TRBV19 and TRBJ2-5, with 8 bases aligning to TRBD1. The CDR3 consists of 18 residues. Per germline, CDR1 LNHDA and CDR2 SQIVND (reference sequence). Trimming cost V 3 bases and J 5 bases; bases outside gene matches: 17. CDR3 sequence (DNA): TGTGCCAGTAGTATCCTGGGGGACAGGAGCACCTTAGGGGAGACCCAGTACTTC. It codes for CASSILGDRSTLGETQYF.

The chain recombines TRBV12-5 with TRBJ2-5, with 12 positions matching TRBD2. Trimming at V came to 2 bases and at J to 5 bases, leaving 6 bases not matched to a gene. Germline assignment: CDR1 LGHNT and CDR2 FRNRAP. The CDR3 is made up of 16 amino acids. The CDR3 loop reads CASGLSSTSGRETQYF. The DNA of the CDR3 is TGTGCTAGTGGTTTGTCCTCCACTAGCGGGAGGGAGACCCAGTACTTC.

This sequence joins TRBV5-5 and TRBJ2-7; TRBD1 might be the D (5 bases). With 4 bases removed from V and 4 bases from J, the gap between germline ends came to 18 bases. Germline values: CDR1 SGHKS, CDR2 YYEKEE (reference sequence). The CDR3 runs 15 residues. The CDR3 DNA sequence: TGTGCCAGCAGCCCACAAGGCCGGACATGGTACGAGCAGTACTTC. Translating it yields CASSPQGRTWYEQYF.

CDR3 residues: CASSRAISGANVLTF. DNA for the CDR3: TGTGCCAGCAGCCGGGCCATTTCTGGGGCCAACGTCCTGACTTTC. V usage is TRBV3-1 (or the pseudogene TRBV3-2) and J usage is TRBJ2-6; unclear D gene. The germline V gene has CDR1 LGHDT and CDR2 YNNKEL (reference sequence). This CDR3 spans 15 amino acids. Trimming took off 4 bases at V and 1 base at J, with 8 bases between the two ends.

V is TRBV28 and J is TRBJ1-2; D unclear. The CDR3 runs to 15 residues. Trimming cost V 7 bases and J 8 bases, with 23 bases left between them. Per the germline V gene, CDR1 is MDHEN and CDR2 is SYDVKM. In DNA form, the CDR3 reads TGTGCCAGCACACCAACACGATGGCCTTCCGGGGGCTACACCTTC. Amino acid sequence: CASTPTRWPSGGYTF.

The V and J genes are TRBV25-1 and TRBJ1-2, with D possibly matching TRBD1 (5 bases). The CDR3 covers 14 residues. V was cut by 5 bases and J by 0 bases, with 10 bases left in between. The germline V gene encodes CDR1 MGHDK and CDR2 SYGVNS. CDR3 amino acids: CASSRTPPNYGYTF. The CDR3 DNA reads as TGTGCCAGCAGTAGGACACCTCCTAACTATGGCTACACCTTC.

This chain uses TRBV4-2 with TRBJ2-7; 7 bases match TRBD2. CDR3 length equals 20 residues. V lost 1 base, J lost 6 bases, and 24 bases stayed unmatched. Germline assignment: CDR1 LGHNA and CDR2 YNFKEQ. As DNA, the CDR3 is TGTGCCAGCAGCCAAGCGTCTGTGTCGGGGGGACTGGAAAAGAGAGGCGAGCAGTACTTC. It specifies CASSQASVSGGLEKRGEQYF.

The chain links TRBV5-1 to TRBJ1-2, with 8 bases that match TRBD1. The CDR3 consists of 15 residues. V lost 7 bases, J lost 5 bases, and 13 bases stayed unmatched. Germline V gene lookup returns CDR1 SGHRS and CDR2 YFSETQ. CDR3 amino acids: CASGLPSGGAYGYTF. CDR3 coding DNA: TGCGCCAGCGGATTACCCTCAGGGGGCGCTTATGGCTACACCTTC.

J is TRBJ1-6 and V is TRBV7-2, with 9 bases fitting TRBD1. CDR3 size: 16 residues. The germline V gene encodes CDR1 SGHTA and CDR2 FQGNSA. J lost 6 bases, V lost 5 bases, and 8 bases had no gene match. The CDR3 is CASSKKWGQGNSPLHF. CDR3 DNA: TGTGCCAGCAGCAAGAAGTGGGGACAGGGTAATTCACCCCTCCACTTT. The full variable domain, with the rest looked up from reference TRBV7-2 and TRBJ1-6, is GAGVSQSPSNKVTEKGKDVELRCDPISGHTALYWYRQSLGQGLEFLIYFQGNSAPDKSGLPSDRFSAERTGGSVSTLTIQRTQQEDSAVYLCASSKKWGQGNSPLHFGNGTRLTVT.

The V call is TRBV4-2, the J call TRBJ1-6; TRBD1 aligns across 9 bases. This CDR3 comprises 15 residues. Germline CDR1 LGHNA, CDR2 YNFKEQ. With V trimmed by 4 bases and J by 7 bases, 5 bases remained unmatched. The CDR3 reads CASSPGQGRNSPLHF. The CDR3 DNA follows: TGTGCCAGCAGCCCGGGACAGGGACGCAATTCACCCCTCCACTTT.

The chain uses TRBV28 and TRBJ2-1, with 13 bases lining up with TRBD2. The J segment lost 0 bases and the V segment lost 5 bases, leaving 10 bases of the junction unmatched. Germline V gene lookup returns CDR1 MDHEN and CDR2 SYDVKM. This CDR3 contains 19 residues. The CDR3 is CASSPELAGGLSSYNEQFF. The CDR3 DNA reads as TGTGCCAGCAGTCCAGAACTAGCGGGGGGGCTCAGCTCCTACAATGAGCAGTTCTTC.

V is TRBV29-1 and J is TRBJ1-1; the D gene is possibly TRBD1 (6 bases). The V gene's germline CDR1 is SQVTM and CDR2 ANQGSEA. The CDR3 covers 12 residues. Trimming pared 6 bases from V and 7 bases from J, leaving 15 bases between. CDR3: CSVQRTDFEAFF. CDR3 DNA: TGCAGCGTCCAAAGGACAGATTTTGAAGCTTTCTTT.

The rearrangement uses TRBV27 and TRBJ2-6; no firm D call. Germline V CDR1 and CDR2: MNHEY, SMNVEV (reference sequence). Trimming left V 7 bases short and J 3 bases short, with 13 bases between. This CDR3 region has 15 residues. The CDR3 loop is CASKSWQVGANVLTF. For the CDR3, the DNA is TGTGCCAGCAAATCGTGGCAGGTTGGGGCCAACGTCCTGACTTTC.

V and J are TRBV7-2 and TRBJ2-7; D unresolved. Trimming cost V 5 bases and J 2 bases, with 10 bases left between them. Germline-derived CDR1 and CDR2 are SGHTA and FQGNSA. This CDR3 spans 13 amino acids. The chain's CDR3 is CASSIGEAYEQYF. Here the CDR3 DNA reads TGTGCCAGCAGCATCGGTGAGGCCTACGAGCAGTACTTC.

The V call is TRBV12-2, the J call TRBJ2-2; the DNA was not used to check the table's D call, TRBD1. TRBV12-2 counts as a pseudogene. This CDR3 region has 14 residues. CDR3 protein: CASRLARGTGELFF. The CDR3 DNA is TGTGCAAGTCGCTTAGCCAGGGGAACCGGGGAGCTGTTTTTT.

V usage is TRBV4-2 and J usage is TRBJ2-7; D is ambiguous. The CDR3 has 13 amino acids. Looked up from germline, CDR1 is LGHNA and CDR2 is YNFKEQ. V lost 2 bases, J lost 5 bases, and 10 bases lay in between. Written as DNA, the CDR3 is TGTGCCAGCAGCCAAATACTCATCGACGAGCAGTACTTC. Translation: CASSQILIDEQYF.